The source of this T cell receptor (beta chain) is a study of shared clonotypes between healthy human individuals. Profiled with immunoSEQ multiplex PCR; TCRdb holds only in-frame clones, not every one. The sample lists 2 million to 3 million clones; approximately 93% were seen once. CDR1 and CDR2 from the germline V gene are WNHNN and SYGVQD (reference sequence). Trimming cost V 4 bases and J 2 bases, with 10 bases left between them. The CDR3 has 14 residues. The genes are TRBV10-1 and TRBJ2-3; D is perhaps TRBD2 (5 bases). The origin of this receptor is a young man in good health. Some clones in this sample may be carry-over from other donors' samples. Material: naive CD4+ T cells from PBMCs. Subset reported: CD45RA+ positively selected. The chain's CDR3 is CASSAPGTTDTQYF. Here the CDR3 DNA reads TGCGCCAGCAGTGCCCCGGGAACCACAGATACGCAGTATTTT.